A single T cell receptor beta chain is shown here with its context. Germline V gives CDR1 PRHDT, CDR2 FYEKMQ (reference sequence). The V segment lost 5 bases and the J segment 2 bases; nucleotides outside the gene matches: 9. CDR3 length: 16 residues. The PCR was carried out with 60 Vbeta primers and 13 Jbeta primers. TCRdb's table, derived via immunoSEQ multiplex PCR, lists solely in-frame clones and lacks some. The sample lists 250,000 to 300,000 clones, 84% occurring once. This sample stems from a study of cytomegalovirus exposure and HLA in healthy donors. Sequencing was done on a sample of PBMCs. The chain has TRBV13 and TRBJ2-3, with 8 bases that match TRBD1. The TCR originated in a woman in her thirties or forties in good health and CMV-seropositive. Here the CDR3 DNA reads TGTGCCAGCAGCATGGGCAGGGGGCTTAACACAGATACGCAGTATTTT. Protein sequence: CASSMGRGLNTDTQYF.